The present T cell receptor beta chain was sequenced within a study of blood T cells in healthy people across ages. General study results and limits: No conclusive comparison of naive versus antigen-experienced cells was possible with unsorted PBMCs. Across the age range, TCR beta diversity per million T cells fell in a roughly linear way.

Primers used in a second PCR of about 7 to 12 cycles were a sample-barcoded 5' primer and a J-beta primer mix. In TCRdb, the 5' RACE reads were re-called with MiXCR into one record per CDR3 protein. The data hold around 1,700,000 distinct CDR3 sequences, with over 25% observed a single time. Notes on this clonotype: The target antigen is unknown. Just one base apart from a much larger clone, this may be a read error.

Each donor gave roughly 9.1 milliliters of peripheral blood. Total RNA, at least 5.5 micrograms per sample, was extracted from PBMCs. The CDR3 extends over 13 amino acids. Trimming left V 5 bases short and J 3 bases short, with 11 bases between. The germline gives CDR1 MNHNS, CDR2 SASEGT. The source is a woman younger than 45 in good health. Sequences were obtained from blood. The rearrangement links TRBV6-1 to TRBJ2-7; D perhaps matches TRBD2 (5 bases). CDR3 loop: CASSKGDNYEQYF. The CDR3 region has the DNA TGTGCCAGCAGTAAGGGAGATAACTACGAGCAGTACTTC.